These T cell receptor beta chains were read from a single sample in a study of OX40 agonist ivuxolimab in advanced cancers. Profiling relied on immunoSEQ multiplex PCR, and the TCRdb table lists in-frame clones only, not all of them. The repertoire includes tens of thousands of clones, about 80% of them detected once, and more than 2% sits in the top ten. The starting material was CD4+ or CD8+ T cells sorted from blood, obtained in a trial of the OX40 agonist ivuxolimab. These receptors were collected from an adult with an advanced solid tumor such as melanoma, head and neck, liver or kidney cancer. CDR3s include the opening cysteine and the closing phenylalanine or tryptophan. D genes are given only for firm matches. Some rows mark clone size as missing; the rest say once, few, many or name a class of expanded clone.

J gene: TRBJ2-3; D gene: .; clone size: .; V gene: TRBV11-3; CDR3 DNA: TGTGCCAGCAGCTTAGAAAGCGGGAGCACAGATACGCAGTATTTT; CDR3 protein: CASSLESGSTDTQYF
J gene: TRBJ1-1; D gene: .; clone size: .; V gene: TRBV5-1; CDR3 DNA: TGCGCCAGCGCTGAGGCGGGGGGCACTGAAGCTTTCTTT; CDR3 protein: CASAEAGGTEAFF
J gene: TRBJ1-4; D gene: .; clone size: .; V gene: TRBV18; CDR3 DNA: TGTGCCAGCTCACCACCGGTCGGGACAACTAATGAAAAACTGTTTTTT; CDR3 protein: CASSPPVGTTNEKLFF
J gene: TRBJ1-2; D gene: .; clone size: few; V gene: TRBV11-2; CDR3 DNA: TGTGCCAGCAGCCTTTTAGGGTTGGGCTACACCTTC; CDR3 protein: CASSLLGLGYTF
J gene: TRBJ2-7; D gene: .; clone size: once; V gene: TRBV29-1; CDR3 DNA: TGCAGCGTTGAAGCATCACAGGGAGGGGAGCAGTACTTC; CDR3 protein: CSVEASQGGEQYF
J gene: TRBJ2-7; D gene: .; clone size: .; V gene: TRBV30; CDR3 DNA: TGTGCCTGGGTCCGGGACAACGGGTACGAGCAGTACTTC; CDR3 protein: CAWVRDNGYEQYF
J gene: TRBJ1-5; D gene: .; clone size: once; V gene: TRBV10-3; CDR3 DNA: TGTGCCATCAGTGACGAAGGACACGATAGCAATCAGCCCCAGCATTTT; CDR3 protein: CAISDEGHDSNQPQHF
J gene: TRBJ1-5; D gene: .; clone size: .; V gene: TRBV5-5; CDR3 DNA: TGTGCCAGCAGCTTGGATCTCCGTATCAATCAGCCCCAGCATTTT; CDR3 protein: CASSLDLRINQPQHF
J gene: TRBJ1-2; D gene: .; clone size: .; V gene: TRBV6-1; CDR3 DNA: TGTGCCAGCAGGCCCATGTGGGACCTCTATGGCTACACCTTC; CDR3 protein: CASRPMWDLYGYTF
J gene: TRBJ1-5; D gene: .; clone size: .; V gene: TRBV12-1; CDR3 DNA: TGTGCCAGCAGCTTTGGGACAGGGCATAGCAATCAGCCCCAGCATTTT; CDR3 protein: CASSFGTGHSNQPQHF
J gene: TRBJ2-7; D gene: TRBD1; clone size: once; V gene: TRBV29-1; CDR3 DNA: TGCAGCGCCAAGACAGGGTGGTTAAACGAGCAGTACTTC; CDR3 protein: CSAKTGWLNEQYF
J gene: TRBJ1-6; D gene: .; clone size: few; V gene: TRBV7-3; CDR3 DNA: TGTGCCAGCAGCTACCGGCCTAATTCACCCCTCCACTTT; CDR3 protein: CASSYRPNSPLHF
J gene: TRBJ1-2; D gene: TRBD1; clone size: .; V gene: TRBV5-1; CDR3 DNA: TGCGCCAGCAGCTTGGACAGGGGGCGCCTTAATGGCTACACCTTC; CDR3 protein: CASSLDRGRLNGYTF
J gene: TRBJ2-6; D gene: .; clone size: .; V gene: TRBV7-6; CDR3 DNA: TGTGCCAGCAGCCTCAGGGGAGCTGGGGCCAACGTCCTGACTTTC; CDR3 protein: CASSLRGAGANVLTF
J gene: TRBJ1-3; D gene: .; clone size: .; V gene: TRBV11-3; CDR3 DNA: TGTGCCAGCAGCACCACAGACACCATATATTTT; CDR3 protein: CASSTTDTIYF
J gene: TRBJ1-2; D gene: .; clone size: .; V gene: TRBV7-2; CDR3 DNA: TGTGCCAGCAGCTTAGTGATAGAAGGCTATGGCTACACCTTC; CDR3 protein: CASSLVIEGYGYTF
J gene: TRBJ2-3; D gene: .; clone size: .; V gene: TRBV27; CDR3 DNA: TGTGCCACTCATCGGGCAGGGCGGACAGATACGCAGTATTTT; CDR3 protein: CATHRAGRTDTQYF
J gene: TRBJ1-2; D gene: .; clone size: .; V gene: TRBV5-1; CDR3 DNA: TGCGCCAGCGCGCAGGAGAGGTTTAACTATGGCTACACCTTC; CDR3 protein: CASAQERFNYGYTF
J gene: TRBJ1-2; D gene: .; clone size: .; V gene: TRBV5-1; CDR3 DNA: TGCGCCAGCAGCTTGGCGGGCGGGAATGGCTACACCTTC; CDR3 protein: CASSLAGGNGYTF
J gene: TRBJ2-5; D gene: .; clone size: .; V gene: TRBV27; CDR3 DNA: TGTGCCAGCAGTTCCAGAACCGGGCTGGAGACCCAGTACTTC; CDR3 protein: CASSSRTGLETQYF
J gene: TRBJ2-7; D gene: .; clone size: .; V gene: TRBV5-6; CDR3 DNA: TGTGCCAGCATCCGCGGGGGCAGGGGCTACGAGCAGTACTTC; CDR3 protein: CASIRGGRGYEQYF
J gene: TRBJ1-4; D gene: .; clone size: .; V gene: TRBV5-1; CDR3 DNA: TGCGCCAGCAGCTTGGTAACAGGATCGTATGAAAAACTGTTTTTT; CDR3 protein: CASSLVTGSYEKLFF
J gene: TRBJ2-1; D gene: .; clone size: .; V gene: TRBV14; CDR3 DNA: TGTGCCAGCAGCCAAGTAATAGCTCCAAATGAGCAGTTCTTC; CDR3 protein: CASSQVIAPNEQFF
J gene: TRBJ1-5; D gene: .; clone size: .; V gene: TRBV7-2; CDR3 DNA: TGTGCCAGCAGCTTAAAGTTCGGGGAACAGCCCCAGCATTTT; CDR3 protein: CASSLKFGEQPQHF
J gene: TRBJ1-1; D gene: .; clone size: few; V gene: TRBV7-2; CDR3 DNA: TGTGCCAGCAGCTTAAACGGACCGAACACTGAAGCTTTCTTT; CDR3 protein: CASSLNGPNTEAFF
J gene: TRBJ1-1; D gene: .; clone size: few; V gene: TRBV9; CDR3 DNA: TGTGCCAGCAGCGTAAATGGTCGAGAAAAAGCTTTCTTT; CDR3 protein: CASSVNGREKAFF
J gene: TRBJ1-1; D gene: .; clone size: .; V gene: TRBV7-9; CDR3 DNA: TGTGCCAGCAGCTTATGGGGACACACGAACACTGAAGCTTTCTTT; CDR3 protein: CASSLWGHTNTEAFF
J gene: TRBJ2-2; D gene: TRBD2; clone size: .; V gene: TRBV5-3; CDR3 DNA: TGTGCCAGAAGCTTGAAGCGGGCGGGAGGGCCGTTTAGCACCGGGGAGCTGTTTTTT; CDR3 protein: CARSLKRAGGPFSTGELFF
J gene: TRBJ1-2; D gene: TRBD1; clone size: once; V gene: TRBV7-8; CDR3 DNA: TGTGCCAGCAGTTTGGGACAGGCCCTTCGTGGCTACACCTTC; CDR3 protein: CASSLGQALRGYTF
J gene: TRBJ1-2; D gene: .; clone size: .; V gene: TRBV11-2; CDR3 DNA: TGTGCCAGCAGCTTGACTTACTATGGCTACACCTTC; CDR3 protein: CASSLTYYGYTF
J gene: TRBJ1-3; D gene: .; clone size: .; V gene: TRBV6-5; CDR3 DNA: TGTGCCAGCAGTTACTCGGAAGGAAACACCATATATTTT; CDR3 protein: CASSYSEGNTIYF
J gene: TRBJ2-7; D gene: .; clone size: .; V gene: TRBV6-1; CDR3 DNA: TGTGCCAGCACCCCAGGGGGGGCTTACGAGCAGTACTTC; CDR3 protein: CASTPGGAYEQYF
J gene: TRBJ2-7; D gene: .; clone size: .; V gene: TRBV6-1; CDR3 DNA: TGTGCCAGCAGTGAAGTTCCGGCGGGGGCGTACGAGCAGTACTTC; CDR3 protein: CASSEVPAGAYEQYF
J gene: TRBJ1-1; D gene: .; clone size: .; V gene: TRBV28; CDR3 DNA: TGTGCCAGCTATAAGGGAGGGGGGAACACTGAAGCTTTCTTT; CDR3 protein: CASYKGGGNTEAFF
J gene: TRBJ2-6; D gene: TRBD1; clone size: .; V gene: TRBV7-8; CDR3 DNA: TGTGCCAGCAGCTTCAGGGGGCCCGGGGCCAACGTCCTGACTTTC; CDR3 protein: CASSFRGPGANVLTF
J gene: TRBJ2-6; D gene: TRBD2; clone size: few; V gene: TRBV7-9; CDR3 DNA: TGTGCCAGCAAGGGCGGGAGCTCTGGGGCCAACGTCCTGACTTTC; CDR3 protein: CASKGGSSGANVLTF
J gene: TRBJ2-2; D gene: TRBD2; clone size: .; V gene: TRBV29-1; CDR3 DNA: TGCAGCGGACGTAGCGGGATTAACACCGGGGAGCTGTTTTTT; CDR3 protein: CSGRSGINTGELFF
J gene: TRBJ2-3; D gene: .; clone size: .; V gene: TRBV2; CDR3 DNA: TGTGCCAGCAGGCGCACTCCAAGCCCTTCCAAAGATACGCAGTATTTT; CDR3 protein: CASRRTPSPSKDTQYF
J gene: TRBJ2-1; D gene: TRBD1; clone size: once; V gene: TRBV2; CDR3 DNA: TGTGCCAGCAAGGACAGGGGGCCGAATGAGCAGTTCTTC; CDR3 protein: CASKDRGPNEQFF
J gene: TRBJ2-5; D gene: TRBD1; clone size: .; V gene: TRBV15; CDR3 DNA: TGTGCCACCAGCAGCCAAGGGACAGGAGGAGAGACCCAGTACTTC; CDR3 protein: CATSSQGTGGETQYF
J gene: TRBJ2-5; D gene: .; clone size: .; V gene: TRBV7-2; CDR3 DNA: TGTGCCAGCAGCTTAGGGGGGTCCTTGGCCCAGTACTTC; CDR3 protein: CASSLGGSLAQYF
J gene: TRBJ1-2; D gene: .; clone size: .; V gene: TRBV15; CDR3 DNA: TGTGCCACCAGCAGAGATTCTCAGGGATCCTATGGCTACACCTTC; CDR3 protein: CATSRDSQGSYGYTF
J gene: TRBJ1-1; D gene: .; clone size: .; V gene: TRBV9; CDR3 DNA: TGTGCCAGCAGCGTAGTAGCGGTGAGACACCCGAACACTGAAGCTTTCTTT; CDR3 protein: CASSVVAVRHPNTEAFF
J gene: TRBJ1-6; D gene: .; clone size: .; V gene: TRBV14; CDR3 DNA: TGTGCCAGCAGCCCCTCCTTGCAGGGAGGTTCACCCCTCCACTTT; CDR3 protein: CASSPSLQGGSPLHF
J gene: TRBJ2-1; D gene: .; clone size: .; V gene: TRBV9; CDR3 DNA: TGTGCCAGCAGCGTAACCCCATACAATGAGCAGTTCTTC; CDR3 protein: CASSVTPYNEQFF
J gene: TRBJ2-3; D gene: .; clone size: .; V gene: TRBV6-5; CDR3 DNA: TGTGCCAGCAGGGAGAGGGGGACAGATACGCAGTATTTT; CDR3 protein: CASRERGTDTQYF
J gene: TRBJ2-5; D gene: .; clone size: .; V gene: TRBV15; CDR3 DNA: TGTGCCACCAGCACAAGGGGGGGAGGAGAGACCCAGTACTTC; CDR3 protein: CATSTRGGGETQYF
J gene: TRBJ2-7; D gene: .; clone size: .; V gene: TRBV12-5; CDR3 DNA: TGTGCTAGTGGTTTGGTGCCGTCCTTAGGGGGAGTGTTAAGCTACGAGCAGTACTTC; CDR3 protein: CASGLVPSLGGVLSYEQYF
J gene: TRBJ1-2; D gene: TRBD1; clone size: .; V gene: TRBV28; CDR3 DNA: TGTGCCAGCAGCCCTAACGAGGGGGCCCCTTTTGGCTACACCTTC; CDR3 protein: CASSPNEGAPFGYTF
J gene: TRBJ1-5; D gene: TRBD1; clone size: .; V gene: TRBV10-2; CDR3 DNA: TGCGCCAGCAGTCCGCAGGGGGCGAGCAATCAGCCCCAGCATTTT; CDR3 protein: CASSPQGASNQPQHF
J gene: TRBJ1-2; D gene: .; clone size: .; V gene: TRBV18; CDR3 DNA: TGTGCCAGCTCACCTGACGGGTTTGGGGCTGGAGCCCGAATCTATGGCTACACCTTC; CDR3 protein: CASSPDGFGAGARIYGYTF
J gene: TRBJ2-7; D gene: .; clone size: .; V gene: TRBV19; CDR3 DNA: TGTGCCAGTCCCGAGCTAGGGGACGAGCAGTACTTC; CDR3 protein: CASPELGDEQYF
J gene: TRBJ1-2; D gene: TRBD1; clone size: .; V gene: TRBV27; CDR3 DNA: TGTGCCAGCAGTTTAAGACAGGGAATCTATGGCTACACCTTC; CDR3 protein: CASSLRQGIYGYTF
J gene: TRBJ2-7; D gene: .; clone size: .; V gene: TRBV7-2; CDR3 DNA: TGTGCCAGCAGCTTAGCGCCAGGGAACGGTGACTACGAGCAGTACTTC; CDR3 protein: CASSLAPGNGDYEQYF